Listed here are 7 T cell receptor beta chains from one sample, sequenced in a study of CD8 T cells in Susac syndrome. Reverse transcription used roughly 0.45 to 1 ug RNA and random hexamers. TCRdb re-derived calls from the immunoSEQ multiplex PCR reads in MiXCR, one entry per CDR3 protein. The data show around 150,000 distinct CDR3 sequences, approximately 94% seen once. The sample consisted of CD4+ T cells from PBMCs. These receptors all come from a human donor with multiple sclerosis.

The chain is built from TRBV24-1 and TRBJ1-5; 9 bases align to TRBD1. This CDR3 contains 16 residues. Germline V gene data show CDR1 as KGHDR and CDR2 as SFDVKD. V trimming: 5 bases; J trimming: 5 bases; junction bases outside the gene matches: 9. In DNA form, the CDR3 reads TGTGCCACCAGTGGCGGCGGGACAGGGATGCATCAGCCCCAGCATTTT. It translates to CATSGGGTGMHQPQHF.

This chain links TRBV2 with TRBJ1-1, with D maybe TRBD1 (5 bases). In germline, CDR1 is SNHLY, CDR2 FYNNEI. The CDR3 loop spans 14 amino acids. V lost 6 bases, J lost 6 bases, and 17 bases lay in between. The CDR3 loop reads CASSQESRGPEAFF. The CDR3 DNA reads as TGTGCCAGCAGCCAGGAGTCACGGGGACCTGAAGCTTTCTTT.

The gene calls are TRBV5-6 and TRBJ1-2; D remains unclear. CDR1 and CDR2 (germline): SGHDT, YYEEEE. The CDR3 contains 11 residues. The V end was cut by 1 base, the J end by 6 bases, with 4 bases between. The CDR3 region has the DNA TGTGCCAGCAGCTTGTTTGATGGCTACACCTTC. It codes for CASSLFDGYTF.

The CDR3 reads CASSSTSPGELFF. In nucleotides, the CDR3 is TGTGCCAGCAGCTCCACTAGCCCCGGGGAGCTGTTTTTT. The chain carries TRBV13 and TRBJ2-2; D is perhaps TRBD2 (6 bases). Trimming pared 4 bases from V and 6 bases from J, leaving 9 bases between. The germline CDR1 and CDR2 sequences are PRHDT and FYEKMQ (reference sequence). CDR3 length: 13 amino acids.

The V call is TRBV4-1, the J call TRBJ1-4; D is unresolved. The CDR3 has 13 residues. The germline CDR1 and CDR2 sequences are MGHRA and YSYEKL. Deletions cut 9 bases from V and 5 bases from J, with 13 bases between. The CDR3, as DNA: TGCGCCAGTTCAATACTGCGGAATGAAAAACTGTTTTTT. Its translation: CASSILRNEKLFF.

The chain combines TRBV9 with TRBJ1-1, with TRBD1 as a possible D gene (5 bases). V was shortened by 2 bases and J by 4 bases, with 12 bases between the two germline ends. Germline CDR1 is SGDLS and CDR2 is YYNGEE. The CDR3 runs 14 residues. DNA for the CDR3: TGTGCCAGCAGCGTTACAAGGGGTCTCACTGAAGCTTTCTTT. It translates to CASSVTRGLTEAFF.

This chain links TRBV12-3 or TRBV12-4 with TRBJ1-2; TRBD1 matches 7 bases. CDR3 size: 13 residues. V gave up 8 bases and J gave up 4 bases; unmatched junction bases: 7. The CDR3 DNA sequence: TGTGCCAGCTCCGGAGACAGGGTCTATGGCTACACCTTC. Translation gives CASSGDRVYGYTF.